The rows below give T cell receptor beta chains drawn from one sample of a study of shared clonotypes between healthy human individuals. Only in-frame clones appear in the TCRdb table, and some are missing; sequencing was by immunoSEQ multiplex PCR. The profile shows about 680,000 clones, around 74% of them singletons. The sequenced sample consisted of memory CD4+ T cells sorted from blood. The receptors originated from a woman in her 30s in good health. CDR3s include the opening cysteine and the closing phenylalanine or tryptophan. A D gene is named only where the DNA matches it firmly. Rows give clone size only sometimes, using once, few, many, or a class for an expanded clone.

clone size	V gene	J gene	D gene	CDR3 DNA	CDR3 protein
.	TRBV5-1	TRBJ1-3	.	TGCGCCAGCAGCTTCGGGACCGAGGGAAACACCATATATTTT	CASSFGTEGNTIYF
.	TRBV5-6	TRBJ2-7	TRBD2	TGTGCCAGCAGCCCTGGACTAGCGGGGGCCTACGAGCAGTACTTC	CASSPGLAGAYEQYF
few	TRBV10-3	TRBJ1-2	TRBD1	TGTGCCATCACCAGGACAGGCGGGGGCTACACCTTC	CAITRTGGGYTF
many	TRBV27	TRBJ2-5	.	TGTGCCAGCAGTTTATCGTACTTGGCTCAAGAGACCCAGTACTTC	CASSLSYLAQETQYF
.	TRBV19	TRBJ1-2	TRBD1	TGTGCCAGTAATACAGCACAGGGGTTCTATGGCTACACCTTC	CASNTAQGFYGYTF
many	TRBV13	TRBJ1-2	.	TGTGCCAGCAGCTTACGGGGGTCCTACGGCTACACCTTC	CASSLRGSYGYTF
.	TRBV6-1	TRBJ2-2	.	TGTGCCAGCAGTGTCAAGGGGTGGGGACGGCACACCGGGGAGCTGTTTTTT	CASSVKGWGRHTGELFF
.	TRBV2	TRBJ2-7	TRBD2	TGTGCCAGCAGTGAAGCGTCGGCGGGAGGGCCACACGAGCAGTACTTC	CASSEASAGGPHEQYF
.	TRBV2	TRBJ1-3	TRBD1	TGTGCCAGCAGGGGGGGAGGGACAGCTGGAAACACCATATATTTT	CASRGGGTAGNTIYF
many	TRBV10-3	TRBJ1-2	TRBD1	TGTGCCATCAGTGAGAATGGACAGGGCTATGGCTACACCTTC	CAISENGQGYGYTF
once	TRBV21-1	TRBJ2-3	.	TGTGCCAGCAGCAACCGGGACAGGGGCACAGATACGCAGTATTTT	CASSNRDRGTDTQYF
.	TRBV11-2	TRBJ2-6	.	TGTGCCAGCAGCCTTAGTGGGGCCAACGTCCTGACTTTC	CASSLSGANVLTF
.	TRBV4-1	TRBJ2-3	TRBD2	TGCGCCAGCAGCCAATACCCCCCGCCAACCGGGACTAGCGGGAGGGCTGCCGTGTTGCAGTATTTT	CASSQYPPPTGTSGRAAVLQYF
.	TRBV15	TRBJ1-1	.	TGTGCCACCAGCAGAGTTCCAGGACTGAACAGTGAAGCTTTCTTT	CATSRVPGLNSEAFF
once	TRBV19	TRBJ2-2	TRBD1	TGTGCCAGCCGACAGGGCAGGACCCGGGAGCTGTTTTTT	CASRQGRTRELFF
.	TRBV13	TRBJ2-3	TRBD2	TGTGCCAGCAGCTTATTGATTGGCGCGGGGGGCAAGTGGGTAGATACGCAGTATTTT	CASSLLIGAGGKWVDTQYF
.	TRBV11-3	TRBJ2-1	TRBD2	TGTGCCAGCAGCTTGGTCGCAGCGGGAACCTACAATGAGCAGTTCTTC	CASSLVAAGTYNEQFF
.	TRBV15	TRBJ1-4	.	TGTGCCACCAGCAGAGGGGGGTTTAGGGATCGAGAAAAACTGTTTTTT	CATSRGGFRDREKLFF
.	TRBV2	TRBJ2-1	.	TGTGCCAGCGGTTACCGCGGTGAGCAGTTCTTC	CASGYRGEQFF
.	TRBV27	TRBJ2-7	.	TGTGCCAGCAGTACTCGGACCGTATGGGGCTACGAGCAGTACTTC	CASSTRTVWGYEQYF
.	TRBV25-1	TRBJ2-3	TRBD2	TGTGCCAGCAGTGAATCAAAAGCTAGCGGGGGTCGAGATACGCAGTATTTT	CASSESKASGGRDTQYF
.	TRBV6-5	TRBJ2-7	TRBD1	TGTGCCAGCAGTTACCCGACAGGGGGCCGTAACGAGCAGTACTTC	CASSYPTGGRNEQYF
.	TRBV6-5	TRBJ2-5	TRBD1	TGTGCCAGCAGCAACAGGGGCGTGGAGACCCAGTACTTC	CASSNRGVETQYF
.	TRBV19	TRBJ1-1	TRBD1	TGTGCCAGTAGTACCCTTACAGGGGTGACTGAAGCTTTCTTT	CASSTLTGVTEAFF
.	TRBV2	TRBJ2-3	TRBD2	TGTGCCAGCCGTAGCGGGAGGAGCACAGATACGCAGTATTTT	CASRSGRSTDTQYF
.	TRBV5-1	TRBJ1-2	.	TGCGCCAGCAGCTGGGGGCGGAGGTCAGCCTATGGCTACACCTTC	CASSWGRRSAYGYTF
.	TRBV23-1	TRBJ2-1	.	TGCGCCAGCAGTCAATACCAGCCGCGGAGCTCCTACAATGAGCAGTTCTTC	CASSQYQPRSSYNEQFF
.	TRBV6-5	TRBJ2-7	TRBD2	TGTGCCAGCAGCCGAGAGACTAGCGGATCCTACGAGCAGTACTTC	CASSRETSGSYEQYF
few	TRBV28	TRBJ2-5	.	TGTGCCAGCAACCCCTACAGGGCCCAAGAGACCCAGTACTTC	CASNPYRAQETQYF
.	TRBV14	TRBJ1-5	.	TGTGCCAGCAGCCAATTACAAAGTCAGCCCCAGCATTTT	CASSQLQSQPQHF
few	TRBV5-8	TRBJ2-2	.	TGTGCCAGCAGCTTACCACGGGGGAGCACCGGGGAGCTGTTTTTT	CASSLPRGSTGELFF
.	TRBV6-1	TRBJ1-1	.	TGTGCCAGCAGCGAATTTACGGGGACCACTGAAGCTTTCTTT	CASSEFTGTTEAFF
.	TRBV28	TRBJ1-2	.	TGTGCCAGCAGTTTATCAGGGAGCTATGGCTACACCTTC	CASSLSGSYGYTF
.	TRBV19	TRBJ1-2	TRBD1	TGTGCCAGTAGAACAGGGGACTATGGCTACACCTTC	CASRTGDYGYTF
.	TRBV6-1	TRBJ1-2	.	TGTGCCAGCAGTGAATCGGGGTCGGAGGGGGGCTACACCTTC	CASSESGSEGGYTF
.	TRBV11-2	TRBJ2-7	.	TGTGCCAGCAGCTTATCACAGGTATCCTACGAGCAGTACTTC	CASSLSQVSYEQYF
.	TRBV13	TRBJ1-4	.	TGTGCCAGCAGAAGGTCGATGGATGAGAAACTGTTTTTT	CASRRSMDEKLFF
.	TRBV19	TRBJ2-3	.	TGTGCCAGTAGGCAGGCTAGCGACACAGATACGCAGTATTTT	CASRQASDTDTQYF
.	TRBV27	TRBJ2-3	.	TGTGCCAGCAGAGCGCGCACAGATACGCAGTATTTT	CASRARTDTQYF
.	TRBV5-1	TRBJ2-7	.	TGCGCCAGCAGCTTGGTCGTTGAGCGGAGTAGCCGCTACGAGCAGTACTTC	CASSLVVERSSRYEQYF
.	TRBV27	TRBJ1-5	.	TGTGCCAGCAGACGGACAGCTAATCAGCCCCAGCATTTT	CASRRTANQPQHF